One sample yielded the 26 T cell receptor beta chains listed below, sequenced in a study of blood T cell repertoires in COVID-19. The repertoire was sequenced with immunoSEQ multiplex PCR; TCRdb's copy has only in-frame clones and lacks some. The profile shows about 91,000 clones, 88% of them singletons. Sequenced sample: peripheral blood. The receptors were sampled from a woman between 65 and 79 years old with acute or convalescent COVID-19.

The rearrangement links TRBV2 to TRBJ1-5; D might be TRBD1 (5 bases). The CDR3 has 19 amino acids. Trimming stripped 1 base from V and 0 bases from J, with 19 bases between. The germline gives CDR1 SNHLY, CDR2 FYNNEI. CDR3 DNA: TGTGCCAGCAGTGAAGGTCGAGGTGGACATTCCCATAGCAATCAGCCCCAGCATTTT. Its protein product is CASSEGRGGHSHSNQPQHF.

This chain links TRBV6-6 with TRBJ1-1; D perhaps matches TRBD1 (6 bases). With 6 bases removed from V and 4 bases from J, the gap between germline ends came to 15 bases. The CDR3 consists of 14 residues. CDR1 is MNHNY and CDR2 is SVGAGI in the germline V gene (reference sequence). The CDR3 bases are TGTGCCAGCAGCTCACAGGGTGGGGGCACTGAAGCTTTCTTT. Amino acids: CASSSQGGGTEAFF.

The chain joins TRBV19 to TRBJ2-5, with a weak D call TRBD1 (6 bases). Trimming took 0 bases from V and 3 from J, leaving 14 bases between them. The CDR3 is made up of 16 amino acids. The germline gives CDR1 LNHDA, CDR2 SQIVND (reference sequence). The CDR3 region is CASSIDGTSREETQYF. CDR3 bases: TGTGCCAGTAGTATAGATGGGACATCTCGAGAAGAGACCCAGTACTTC.

The chain combines TRBV27 with TRBJ2-1; 10 nucleotides agree with TRBD1. Germline V gene lookup returns CDR1 MNHEY and CDR2 SMNVEV (reference sequence). This CDR3 is 17 amino acids long. V trimming: 3 bases; J trimming: 6 bases; junction bases outside the gene matches: 11. DNA for the CDR3: TGTGCCAGCAGTTTGAAATGGCGGGACAGGGGCAGCAATGAGCAGTTCTTC. Translated, it gives CASSLKWRDRGSNEQFF.

The V and J genes are TRBV5-6 and TRBJ1-2; 9 bases agree with TRBD1. J lost 7 bases, V lost 5 bases, and 6 bases had no gene match. The CDR3 loop spans 13 amino acids. From germline, CDR1 is SGHDT and CDR2 YYEEEE. The CDR3 reads CASSGTGLSGYTF. CDR3 in DNA: TGTGCCAGCAGTGGGACAGGGTTATCTGGCTACACCTTC. The variable domain in full, completed from reference TRBV5-6 and TRBJ1-2, reads DAGVTQSPTHLIKTRGQQVTLRCSPKSGHDTVSWYQQALGQGPQFIFQYYEEEERQRGNFPDRFSGHQFPNYSSELNVNALLLGDSALYLCASSGTGLSGYTFGSGTRLTVV.

The chain couples TRBV4-2 to TRBJ1-5; D gene unclear. This CDR3 comprises 17 residues. V gave up 0 bases and J gave up 6 bases, with 18 bases separating them. Germline-derived CDR1 and CDR2 are LGHNA and YNFKEQ. The CDR3 bases are TGTGCCAGCAGCCAAGATCATTCCCGCGGGGAGGGTCAGCCCCAGCATTTT. It translates to CASSQDHSRGEGQPQHF.

The CDR3 DNA reads as TGTGCCTGGAACACGGCAGGGGAAGCTTTCTTT. It yields the protein CAWNTAGEAFF. This rearrangement joins TRBV30 to TRBJ1-1; tentatively, D is TRBD1 (5 bases). The CDR3 runs 11 residues. Deletions cut 4 bases from V and 8 bases from J, with 11 bases between. Germline loops: CDR1 GTSNPN, CDR2 SVGIG (reference sequence).

This sequence joins TRBV7-2 and TRBJ2-1; D possibly corresponds to TRBD2 (5 bases). V was cut by 3 bases and J by 10 bases, with 7 bases left in between. Germline V CDR1 and CDR2: SGHTA, FQGNSA. CDR3 size: 11 residues. This CDR3 is CASSFPGEQFF. The DNA of the CDR3 is TGTGCCAGCAGCTTTCCGGGGGAGCAGTTCTTC.

This sequence joins TRBV5-4 and TRBJ2-7, with 9 bases that match TRBD1. V shed 4 bases, J shed 3 bases, and the junction held 8 bases outside the gene matches. Germline V CDR1 and CDR2: SGHNT, YYREEE (reference sequence). The CDR3 sequence is 15 residues long. In DNA form, the CDR3 reads TGTGCCAGCAGCCTTCCGGGACAGGGATTCTACGAGCAGTACTTC. It is translated as CASSLPGQGFYEQYF.

V usage is TRBV2 and J usage is TRBJ1-1, with a weak D call TRBD1 (5 bases). This CDR3 is 15 amino acids long. Germline V gene sequence: CDR1 SNHLY, CDR2 FYNNEI. V lost 2 bases, J lost 4 bases, and 14 bases lay in between. The DNA for the CDR3 is TGTGCCAGCAGTGAATTCGGGGGTTTCAGCACTGAAGCTTTCTTT. It yields the protein CASSEFGGFSTEAFF.

The gene calls are TRBV2 and TRBJ1-5; a possible D gene is TRBD1 (5 bases). The CDR3 is 14 residues long. Trimming shortened V by 5 bases and J by 5 bases, and 13 bases separated the two germline ends. In germline, CDR1 is SNHLY, CDR2 FYNNEI. CDR3 residues: CASSTDRRDQPQHF. The DNA for the CDR3 is TGTGCCAGCAGTACCGACAGACGAGATCAGCCCCAGCATTTT.

The chain carries TRBV28 and TRBJ1-4; D ambiguous. The CDR3 is 13 amino acids. Germline V CDR1 and CDR2: MDHEN, SYDVKM. V was cut by 4 bases and J by 4 bases, with 7 bases left in between. The CDR3 DNA reads as TGTGCCAGCAGTTATCAGAATAATGAAAAACTGTTTTTT. Translating gives CASSYQNNEKLFF.

This clone was picked up a small number of times. The V call is TRBV6-5, the J call TRBJ2-1; D uncertain. V was cut by 8 bases and J by 4 bases, with 18 bases left in between. The CDR3 loop spans 15 amino acids. Per germline, CDR1 MNHEY and CDR2 SVGAGI. The CDR3 loop is CASSRTVDGYNEQFF. As DNA, the CDR3 is TGTGCCAGCTCTCGTACAGTCGACGGTTACAATGAGCAGTTCTTC.

The chain has TRBV7-9 and TRBJ1-4; D perhaps matches TRBD1 (5 bases). Trimming pared 5 bases from V and 8 bases from J, leaving 12 bases between. Germline V CDR1 and CDR2: SEHNR, FQNEAQ (reference sequence). This CDR3 has 13 residues. CDR3 protein: CASSPVGGEKLFF. CDR3 coding DNA: TGTGCCAGCAGCCCTGTCGGGGGAGAAAAACTGTTTTTT.

CDR3 protein: CASSRQGGLAGTGELFF. As DNA, the CDR3 is TGTGCCAGCAGTCGCCAAGGCGGACTAGCTGGCACCGGGGAGCTGTTTTTT. The rearrangement links TRBV7-8 to TRBJ2-2, with 8 positions matching TRBD2. From germline, CDR1 is SGHVS and CDR2 FQNEAQ. V lost 6 bases, J lost 4 bases, and 13 bases stayed unmatched. The CDR3 has 17 amino acids.

The rearrangement joins TRBV19 to TRBJ1-1; D possibly corresponds to TRBD1 (5 bases). Trimming left V 10 bases short and J 3 bases short, with 18 bases between. Germline CDR1 and CDR2: LNHDA and SQIVND (reference sequence). The CDR3 is made up of 14 amino acids. The CDR3 DNA is TGTGCCACTAGGAGCGGGGCGATTCACACTGAAGCTTTCTTT. Its translation: CATRSGAIHTEAFF.

The V gene is TRBV4-1, the J gene TRBJ1-5, with 7 bases matching TRBD1. This CDR3 has 16 residues. Germline CDR1 and CDR2: MGHRA and YSYEKL. Trimming took 0 bases from V and 4 from J; bases not matched to a gene: 6. CDR3 bases: TGCGCCAGCAGCCAAGACCTGGGGGACAGTAATCAGCCCCAGCATTTT. Protein sequence: CASSQDLGDSNQPQHF.

The chain combines TRBV9 with TRBJ2-7; D perhaps matches TRBD2 (6 bases). The CDR3 is 14 amino acids. Trimming took 4 bases from V and 0 from J, leaving 11 bases between them. Germline lookup yields CDR1 SGDLS and CDR2 YYNGEE. The CDR3 nucleotides are TGTGCCAGCAGCTCCGGGGAGGCCTCCTACGAGCAGTACTTC. Translating it yields CASSSGEASYEQYF.

The chain uses TRBV5-8 and TRBJ1-1; 12 nucleotides agree with TRBD1. This CDR3 region has 16 residues. Unmatched junction bases numbered 10, after V lost 7 bases and J lost 3 bases. The germline gives CDR1 SGHTS, CDR2 YDEGEE. The CDR3 is CASQPRDRGRYTEAFF. The CDR3 DNA reads TGTGCCAGCCAGCCCCGGGACAGGGGGCGATACACTGAAGCTTTCTTT.

The chain has TRBV6-6 and TRBJ1-5; the D gene is possibly TRBD1 (5 bases). The CDR3 covers 17 residues. Trimming removed 5 bases from V and 0 bases from J, with 17 bases in between. The germline CDR1 and CDR2 sequences are MNHNY and SVGAGI (reference sequence). As DNA, the CDR3 is TGTGCCAGCAGTCTATCCGGGACTGAATTTAGCAATCAGCCCCAGCATTTT. This codes for CASSLSGTEFSNQPQHF.

This clone was seen only once. The J gene is TRBJ1-6, the V gene TRBV28; 11 bases line up with TRBD1. The V and J ends lost 4 bases and 5 bases, in that order; junction bases with no gene match: 4. The CDR3 runs 16 residues. Germline V gives CDR1 MDHEN, CDR2 SYDVKM. CDR3 residues: CASSWTGGGDNSPLHF. The DNA of the CDR3 is TGTGCCAGCAGTTGGACAGGGGGCGGGGATAATTCACCCCTCCACTTT.

V is TRBV5-1 and J is TRBJ2-6; TRBD1 aligns across 12 bases. V lost 4 bases, J lost 2 bases, and 4 bases stayed unmatched. Germline V gene sequence: CDR1 SGHRS, CDR2 YFSETQ. This CDR3 spans 17 amino acids. The CDR3 bases are TGCGCCAGCAGCCAGGGGACAGGGGGCGCTGGGGCCAACGTCCTGACTTTC. Protein product: CASSQGTGGAGANVLTF.

The genes are TRBV18 and TRBJ1-5; weak D call: TRBD1 (6 bases). Germline V lookup: CDR1 KGHSH, CDR2 LQKENI. The CDR3 runs to 17 residues. The V and J ends lost 4 bases and 0 bases respectively, with 16 bases between them. CDR3 sequence (DNA): TGTGCCAGCTCACGGGAAGGACAGTCAAATAGCAATCAGCCCCAGCATTTT. This gives the protein CASSREGQSNSNQPQHF.

The chain recombines TRBV5-1 with TRBJ2-5; 8 bases are shared with TRBD1. This CDR3 region has 16 residues. V was clipped by 4 bases and J by 5 bases; unmatched bases: 13. CDR1 is SGHRS and CDR2 is YFSETQ in the germline V gene. DNA of the CDR3: TGCGCCAGCAGCCACAGCATCACAGGGGGAGCGGAGACCCAGTACTTC. Translation: CASSHSITGGAETQYF. The whole variable domain, filled in from reference TRBV5-1 and TRBJ2-5, reads KAGVTQTPRYLIKTRGQQVTLSCSPISGHRSVSWYQQTPGQGLQFLFEYFSETQRNKGNFPGRFSGRQFSNSRSEMNVSTLELGDSALYLCASSHSITGGAETQYFGPGTRLLVL.

The V gene is TRBV19, the J gene TRBJ1-1; 9 nucleotides agree with TRBD1. V trimming: 9 bases; J trimming: 6 bases; junction bases outside the gene matches: 11. The CDR3 runs to 14 residues. CDR1 and CDR2 (germline): LNHDA, SQIVND (reference sequence). The CDR3 DNA is TGTGCCAGCTCTGGGACAGGGATCGTCTCTGAAGCTTTCTTT. This translates into CASSGTGIVSEAFF.

The gene calls are TRBV28 and TRBJ2-4; D remains unclear. This CDR3 is 13 amino acids long. Trimming shortened V by 6 bases and J by 9 bases, and 15 bases separated the two germline ends. Germline CDR1 is MDHEN and CDR2 is SYDVKM. This CDR3 is CASRNDTSGIQYF. CDR3 sequence (DNA): TGTGCCAGCAGGAACGATACTTCGGGCATTCAGTACTTC.